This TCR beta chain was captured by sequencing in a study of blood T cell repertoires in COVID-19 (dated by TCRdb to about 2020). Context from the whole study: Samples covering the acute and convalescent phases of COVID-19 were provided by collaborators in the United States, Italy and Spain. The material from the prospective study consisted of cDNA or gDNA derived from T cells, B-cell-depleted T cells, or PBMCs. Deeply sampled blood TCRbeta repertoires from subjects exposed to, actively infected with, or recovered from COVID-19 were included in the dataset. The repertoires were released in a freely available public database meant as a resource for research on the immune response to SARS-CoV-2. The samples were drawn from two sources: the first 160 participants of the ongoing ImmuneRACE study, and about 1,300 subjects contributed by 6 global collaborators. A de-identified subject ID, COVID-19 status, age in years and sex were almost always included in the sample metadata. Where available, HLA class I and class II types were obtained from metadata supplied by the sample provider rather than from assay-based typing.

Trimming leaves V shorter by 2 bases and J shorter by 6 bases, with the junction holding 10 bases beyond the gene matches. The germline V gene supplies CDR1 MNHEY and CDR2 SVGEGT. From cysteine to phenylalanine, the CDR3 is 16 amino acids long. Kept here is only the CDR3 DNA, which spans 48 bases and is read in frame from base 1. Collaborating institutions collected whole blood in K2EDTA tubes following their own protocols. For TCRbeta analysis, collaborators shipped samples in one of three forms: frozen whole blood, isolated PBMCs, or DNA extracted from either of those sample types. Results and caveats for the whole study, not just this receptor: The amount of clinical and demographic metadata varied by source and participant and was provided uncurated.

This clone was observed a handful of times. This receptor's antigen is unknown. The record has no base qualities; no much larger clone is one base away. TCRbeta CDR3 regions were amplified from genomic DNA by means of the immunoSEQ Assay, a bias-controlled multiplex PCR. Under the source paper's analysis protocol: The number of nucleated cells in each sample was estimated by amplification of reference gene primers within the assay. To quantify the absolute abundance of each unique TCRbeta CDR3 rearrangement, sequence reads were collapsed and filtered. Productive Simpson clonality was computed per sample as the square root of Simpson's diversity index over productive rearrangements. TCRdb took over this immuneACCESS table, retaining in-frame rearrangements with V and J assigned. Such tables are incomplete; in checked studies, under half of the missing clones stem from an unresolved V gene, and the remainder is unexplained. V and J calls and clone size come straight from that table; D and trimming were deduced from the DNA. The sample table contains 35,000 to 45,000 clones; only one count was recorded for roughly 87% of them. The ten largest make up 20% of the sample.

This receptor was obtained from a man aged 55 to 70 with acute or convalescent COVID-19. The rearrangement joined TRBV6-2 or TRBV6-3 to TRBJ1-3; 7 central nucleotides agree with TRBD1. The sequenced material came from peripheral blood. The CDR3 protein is CASSYDDRVLLNTIYF. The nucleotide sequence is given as TGTGCCAGCAGTTACGACGACAGGGTACTCCTAAACACCATATATTTT.